This TCR beta chain was identified during a study of blood T cell repertoires in COVID-19. Clones were sequenced by immunoSEQ multiplex PCR, and TCRdb holds only the in-frame ones, with some missing. This table has more than 300,000 clones, 83% appearing once. This CDR3 has 15 amino acids. The germline V gene has CDR1 MNHEY and CDR2 SVGAGI. Trimming at V came to 6 bases and at J to 7 bases, leaving 6 bases not matched to a gene. Sequenced material: PBMCs or T cells enriched from blood (not recorded which). The source of this sequence is a woman in her forties or fifties who had recovered from COVID-19. V and J are TRBV6-5 and TRBJ1-6; 10 bases line up with TRBD1. CDR3 protein: CASRTGGDRNSPLHF. As DNA, the CDR3 is TGTGCCAGCAGGACAGGGGGCGATAGGAATTCACCCCTCCACTTT.